The text below deals with one T cell receptor beta chain. As yet, its antigen is unknown. With cryopreserved PBMCs as the source, about 2.2 micrograms of genomic DNA went to TCR beta libraries. This sample was taken from a study of cytotoxic CD8 clonotypes in ibrutinib-treated CLL. Study-level background: Responses: some 24 partial, 2 complete; after median approximately 67 months, around 15 stayed remitted, some 12 progressed.

Study results and limitations: Clonality showed a rise at ibrutinib response that reversed toward baseline at progression. Exceeding age-matched healthy donors, baseline clonality also tracked the counts of circulating CD8+ T cells.

TCRdb's table, derived via immunoSEQ multiplex PCR, lists solely in-frame clones and lacks some. In the table there are about 85,000 clones, 79% of which are singletons. Germline V gene sequence: CDR1 MNHEY, CDR2 SVGAGI. The V gene lost 6 bases and the J gene lost 5 bases, with 8 bases spanning the gap. This CDR3 region has 12 residues. Sequenced material: PBMCs, taken after 12 months of ibrutinib treatment. V and J are TRBV6-5 and TRBJ1-3; D uncertain. The TCR comes from a human donor with chronic lymphocytic leukemia. The CDR3 region has the DNA TGTGCCAGCAGGACGGGGAGAAACACCATATATTTT. Protein sequence: CASRTGRNTIYF.